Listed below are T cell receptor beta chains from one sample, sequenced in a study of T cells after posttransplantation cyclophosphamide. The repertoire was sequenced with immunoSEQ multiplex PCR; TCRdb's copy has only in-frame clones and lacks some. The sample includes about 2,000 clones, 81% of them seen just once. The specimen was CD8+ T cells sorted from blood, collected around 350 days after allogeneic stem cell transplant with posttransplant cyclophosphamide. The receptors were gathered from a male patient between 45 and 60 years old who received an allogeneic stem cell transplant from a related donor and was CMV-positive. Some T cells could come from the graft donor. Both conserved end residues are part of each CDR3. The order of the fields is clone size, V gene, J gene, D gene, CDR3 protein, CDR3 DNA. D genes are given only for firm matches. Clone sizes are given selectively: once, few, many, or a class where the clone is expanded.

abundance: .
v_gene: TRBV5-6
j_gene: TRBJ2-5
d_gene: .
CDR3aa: CASSTHALQETQYF
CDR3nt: TGTGCCAGCAGCACGCATGCACTTCAAGAGACCCAGTACTTC

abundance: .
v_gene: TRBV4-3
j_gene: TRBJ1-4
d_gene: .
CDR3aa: CASSQEDPGVEDEKLFF
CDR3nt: TGCGCCAGCAGCCAAGAGGACCCAGGGGTAGAGGATGAAAAACTGTTTTTT

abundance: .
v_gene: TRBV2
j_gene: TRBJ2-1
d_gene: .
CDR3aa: CASRDPDIPSWEQFF
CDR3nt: TGTGCCAGCAGAGACCCAGACATCCCGAGCTGGGAGCAGTTCTTC

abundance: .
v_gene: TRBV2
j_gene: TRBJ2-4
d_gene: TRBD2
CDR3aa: CASSESQGGLAKNIQYF
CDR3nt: TGTGCCAGCAGTGAATCCCAGGGAGGGCTAGCCAAAAACATTCAGTACTTT

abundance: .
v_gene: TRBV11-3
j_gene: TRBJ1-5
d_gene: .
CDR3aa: CASSLGGLYGNQPQHF
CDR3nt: TGTGCCAGCAGCTTGGGAGGTCTATATGGCAATCAGCCCCAGCATTTT

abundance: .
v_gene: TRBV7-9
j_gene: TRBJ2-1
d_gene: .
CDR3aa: CASSFQRSYNEQFF
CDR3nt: TGTGCCAGCAGCTTCCAGCGTTCCTACAATGAGCAGTTCTTC

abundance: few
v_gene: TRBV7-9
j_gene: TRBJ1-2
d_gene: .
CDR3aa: CASARSGGILHYGYTF
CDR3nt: TGTGCCAGCGCCCGATCCGGGGGGATTTTACACTATGGCTACACCTTC

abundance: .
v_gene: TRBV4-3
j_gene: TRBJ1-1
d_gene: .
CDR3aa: CASSETAGYRTEAFF
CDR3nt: TGCGCCAGCAGCGAAACGGCGGGGTACCGAACTGAAGCTTTCTTT

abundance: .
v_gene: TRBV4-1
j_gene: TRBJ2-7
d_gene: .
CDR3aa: CASSQEQGYEQYF
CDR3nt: TGCGCCAGCAGCCAAGAGCAGGGTTACGAGCAGTACTTC

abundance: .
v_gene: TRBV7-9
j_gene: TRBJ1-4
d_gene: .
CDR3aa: CASSRGNPNEKLFF
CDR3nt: TGTGCCAGCAGCCGAGGGAATCCTAATGAAAAACTGTTTTTT

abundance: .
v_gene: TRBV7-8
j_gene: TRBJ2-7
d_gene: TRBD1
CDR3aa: CASSYPAGTGVVEQYF
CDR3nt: TGTGCCAGCAGCTACCCCGCCGGGACAGGGGTGGTCGAGCAGTACTTC

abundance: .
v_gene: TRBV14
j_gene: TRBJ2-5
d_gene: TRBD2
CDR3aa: CASSLISGSETQYF
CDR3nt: TGTGCCAGCAGCCTTATTAGCGGGAGCGAGACCCAGTACTTC

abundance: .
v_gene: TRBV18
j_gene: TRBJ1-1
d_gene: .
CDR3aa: CASSPRVGGTEAFF
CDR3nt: TGTGCCAGCTCACCACGGGTGGGGGGGACTGAAGCTTTCTTT

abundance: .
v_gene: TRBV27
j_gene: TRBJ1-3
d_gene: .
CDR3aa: CASSLAGLSGNTIYF
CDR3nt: TGTGCCAGCAGTTTGGCGGGCCTCTCTGGAAACACCATATATTTT

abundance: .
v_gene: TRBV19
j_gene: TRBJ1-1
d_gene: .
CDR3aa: CASSIEAGTEAFF
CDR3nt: TGTGCCAGTAGTATAGAGGCGGGCACTGAAGCTTTCTTT

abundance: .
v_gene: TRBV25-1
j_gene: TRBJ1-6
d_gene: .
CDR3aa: CASSEFSGELVSLHF
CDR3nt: TGTGCCAGCAGTGAATTCTCAGGGGAGTTGGTATCCCTCCACTTT

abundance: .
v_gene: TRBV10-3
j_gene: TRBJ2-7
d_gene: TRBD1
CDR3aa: CAIEDRGLSYEQYF
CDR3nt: TGTGCCATCGAGGACAGGGGGCTTTCCTACGAGCAGTACTTC